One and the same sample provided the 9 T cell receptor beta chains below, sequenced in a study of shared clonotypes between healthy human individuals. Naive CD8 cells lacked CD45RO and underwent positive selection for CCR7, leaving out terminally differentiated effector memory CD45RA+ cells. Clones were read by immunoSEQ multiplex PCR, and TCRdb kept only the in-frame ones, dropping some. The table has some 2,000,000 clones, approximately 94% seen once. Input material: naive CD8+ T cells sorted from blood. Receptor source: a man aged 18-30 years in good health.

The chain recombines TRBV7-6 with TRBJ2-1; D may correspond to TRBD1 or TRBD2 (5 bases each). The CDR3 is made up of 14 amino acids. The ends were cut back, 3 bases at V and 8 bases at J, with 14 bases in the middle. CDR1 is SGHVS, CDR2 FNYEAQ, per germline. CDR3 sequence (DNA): TGTGCCAGCAGCTTCCATGCGCAGGGAGATGAGCAGTTCTTC. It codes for CASSFHAQGDEQFF.

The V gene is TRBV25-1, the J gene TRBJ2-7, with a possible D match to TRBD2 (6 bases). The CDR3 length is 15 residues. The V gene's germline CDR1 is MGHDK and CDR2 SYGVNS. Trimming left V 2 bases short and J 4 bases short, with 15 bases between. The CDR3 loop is CASSESPMGGYEQYF. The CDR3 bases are TGTGCCAGCAGTGAAAGCCCCATGGGGGGTTACGAGCAGTACTTC.

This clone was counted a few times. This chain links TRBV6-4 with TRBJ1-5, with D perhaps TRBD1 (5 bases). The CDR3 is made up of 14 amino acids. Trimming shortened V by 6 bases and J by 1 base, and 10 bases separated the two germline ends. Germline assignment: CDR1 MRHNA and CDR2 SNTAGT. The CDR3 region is CASRGTVSNQPQHF. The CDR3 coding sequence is TGTGCCAGCAGGGGGACCGTGAGCAATCAGCCCCAGCATTTT.

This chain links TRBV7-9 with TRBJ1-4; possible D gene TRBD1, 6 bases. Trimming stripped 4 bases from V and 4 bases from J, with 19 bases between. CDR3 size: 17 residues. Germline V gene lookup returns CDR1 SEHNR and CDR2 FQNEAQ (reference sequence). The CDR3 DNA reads TGTGCCAGCAGCTCAAGAATTGGGGGCAGGGATAATGAAAAACTGTTTTTT. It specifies CASSSRIGGRDNEKLFF. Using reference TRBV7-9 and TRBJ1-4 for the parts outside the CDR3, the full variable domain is DTGVSQNPRHKITKRGQNVTFRCDPISEHNRLYWYRQTLGQGPEFLTYFQNEAQLEKSRLLSDRFSAERPKGSFSTLEIQRTEQGDSAMYLCASSSRIGGRDNEKLFFGSGTQLSVL.

DNA of the CDR3: TGTGCCAGCAGCTCAGCACAGTCCATGAACACTGAAGCTTTCTTT. Amino acid sequence: CASSSAQSMNTEAFF. The chain carries TRBV7-9 and TRBJ1-1, with D hard to call. Germline assignment: CDR1 SEHNR and CDR2 FQNEAQ (reference sequence). The CDR3 consists of 15 residues. V dropped 4 bases and J dropped 0 bases, with 12 bases sitting between them.

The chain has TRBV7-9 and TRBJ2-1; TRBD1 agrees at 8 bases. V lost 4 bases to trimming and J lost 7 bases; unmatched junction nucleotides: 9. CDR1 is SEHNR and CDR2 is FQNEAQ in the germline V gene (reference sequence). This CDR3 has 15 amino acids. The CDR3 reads CASSSTGGIMNEQFF. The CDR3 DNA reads TGTGCCAGCAGCTCTACAGGGGGGATTATGAATGAGCAGTTCTTC.

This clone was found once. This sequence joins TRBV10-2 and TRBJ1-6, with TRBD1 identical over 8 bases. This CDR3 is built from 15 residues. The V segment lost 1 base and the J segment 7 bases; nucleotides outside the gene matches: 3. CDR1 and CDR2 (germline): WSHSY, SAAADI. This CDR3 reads CASSEWAGGNSPLHF. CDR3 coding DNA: TGCGCCAGCAGTGAGTGGGCAGGGGGCAATTCACCCCTCCACTTT.

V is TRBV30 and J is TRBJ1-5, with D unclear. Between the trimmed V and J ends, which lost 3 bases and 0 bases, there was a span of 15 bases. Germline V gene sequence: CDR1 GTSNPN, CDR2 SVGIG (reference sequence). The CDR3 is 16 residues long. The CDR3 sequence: CAWSTGESNSNQPQHF. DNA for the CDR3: TGTGCCTGGAGCACCGGGGAGTCCAATAGCAATCAGCCCCAGCATTTT.

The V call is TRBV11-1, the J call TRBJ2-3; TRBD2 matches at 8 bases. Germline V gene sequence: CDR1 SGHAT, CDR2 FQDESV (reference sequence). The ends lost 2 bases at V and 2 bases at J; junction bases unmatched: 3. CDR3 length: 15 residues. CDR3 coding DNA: TGTGCCAGCAGCTTAAGAGCGGGGGACACAGATACGCAGTATTTT. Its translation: CASSLRAGDTDTQYF.